This passage covers 22 T cell receptor beta chains from one sample sequenced in a study of shared clonotypes between healthy human individuals. Data came from immunoSEQ multiplex PCR; TCRdb stores just in-frame clones and leaves some out. The data hold 2,500,000 or so clones, with over 85% observed a single time. The sequencing sample was made of naive CD4+ T cells sorted from blood. The sample's subset: CD45RA+ positively selected. These receptor sequences come from a young man in good health.

The rearrangement uses TRBV6-4 and TRBJ2-1; TRBD2 is a possible D gene (5 bases). The length of the CDR3 is 15 residues. Per germline, CDR1 MRHNA and CDR2 SNTAGT. Trimming cost V 5 bases and J 4 bases, with 15 bases left between them. CDR3 nucleotide sequence: TGTGCCAGCAGTCGGACTCCCGAGACTTACAATGAGCAGTTCTTC. It yields the protein CASSRTPETYNEQFF.

The chain is built from TRBV28 and TRBJ2-6, with D tentatively TRBD1 (6 bases). CDR1 and CDR2 (germline): MDHEN, SYDVKM. CDR3 length equals 18 residues. V gave up 6 bases and J gave up 0 bases, with 18 bases separating them. The CDR3 spells CASSADRLFISGANVLTF. The DNA of the CDR3 is TGTGCCAGCAGCGCTGACAGGCTTTTTATCTCTGGGGCCAACGTCCTGACTTTC.

The chain uses TRBV5-6 and TRBJ2-5, with 8 bases that match TRBD1. This CDR3 has 15 amino acids. V lost 7 bases and J lost 0; bases outside the gene matches: 8. The germline CDR1 and CDR2 sequences are SGHDT and YYEEEE. The CDR3 here is CASHYWTGHQETQYF. In nucleotides, the CDR3 is TGTGCCAGCCACTATTGGACAGGGCACCAAGAGACCCAGTACTTC.

V is TRBV30 and J is TRBJ2-7; perhaps D is TRBD1 or TRBD2 (6 bases each). This CDR3 region has 12 residues. Trimming cost V 1 base and J 7 bases, with 11 bases left between them. Germline values: CDR1 GTSNPN, CDR2 SVGIG (reference sequence). The CDR3 sequence: CAWSGGAREQYF. The CDR3 DNA is TGTGCCTGGAGTGGGGGGGCTCGGGAGCAGTACTTC.

Only a few counts were recorded for this clone. The chain has TRBV5-1 and TRBJ2-7; D might be TRBD2 (5 bases). Between the trimmed V and J ends, which lost 4 bases and 2 bases, there was a span of 10 bases. The V gene's germline CDR1 is SGHRS and CDR2 YFSETQ. This CDR3 has 13 amino acids. CDR3 amino acids: CASSPSLAYEQYF. In nucleotides, the CDR3 is TGCGCCAGCAGCCCTAGCTTGGCCTACGAGCAGTACTTC.

The chain employs TRBV10-3 and TRBJ2-1; D is undetermined. This CDR3 has 14 amino acids. Germline assignment: CDR1 ENHRY and CDR2 SYGVKD. Trimming shortened V by 3 bases and J by 4 bases, and 10 bases separated the two germline ends. CDR3 residues: CAISESMSYNEQFF. For the CDR3, the DNA is TGTGCCATCAGTGAAAGTATGTCATACAATGAGCAGTTCTTC.

The chain recombines TRBV29-1 with TRBJ2-3; a weak D match, TRBD2 (6 bases). The V end lost 0 bases, the J end lost 0 bases, and 7 bases lay between the germline ends. CDR3 length equals 14 residues. In germline, CDR1 is SQVTM, CDR2 ANQGSEA. CDR3 protein: CSVEEGGSTDTQYF. The CDR3 DNA reads TGCAGCGTTGAAGAGGGGGGTAGCACAGATACGCAGTATTTT.

This clone was seen just once. V gene TRBV18 combines with J gene TRBJ2-7, with D perhaps TRBD2 (5 bases). CDR1 KGHSH and CDR2 LQKENI come from the germline V gene. V was cut by 3 bases and J by 5 bases, with 17 bases left in between. There are 15 residues in the CDR3. The CDR3: CASSPVMAAGDEQYF. The CDR3 nucleotides read TGTGCCAGCTCACCGGTTATGGCGGCGGGCGACGAGCAGTACTTC.

This chain links TRBV7-2 with TRBJ2-3; TRBD2 might be the D (5 bases). V shed 7 bases and J shed 2 bases, with 13 bases lying between them. This CDR3 has 14 residues. Germline assignment: CDR1 SGHTA and CDR2 FQGNSA. The CDR3 here is CASIDMRATDTQYF. As DNA, the CDR3 is TGTGCCAGCATCGATATGAGGGCCACAGATACGCAGTATTTT.

The V call is TRBV11-2, the J call TRBJ2-3; D could derive from TRBD1 or TRBD2 (6 bases each). V gave up 4 bases and J gave up 8 bases, with 16 bases separating them. The CDR3 spans 14 residues. Per the germline V gene, CDR1 is SGHAT and CDR2 is FQNNGV. The CDR3 loop is CASSWGASLGTQYF. The CDR3 region has the DNA TGTGCCAGCAGCTGGGGGGCTAGCTTGGGTACGCAGTATTTT.

This clone was counted once. The rearrangement links TRBV11-2 to TRBJ1-1; D ambiguous. This CDR3 contains 14 residues. Trimming pared 0 bases from V and 5 bases from J, leaving 10 bases between. The germline V gene has CDR1 SGHAT and CDR2 FQNNGV. The CDR3 spells CASSLEGFWTEAFF. CDR3 nucleotides: TGTGCCAGCAGCTTAGAGGGGTTTTGGACTGAAGCTTTCTTT.

V is TRBV19 and J is TRBJ1-5, with D maybe TRBD1 (5 bases). This CDR3 has 13 amino acids. The germline V and J ends were trimmed by 8 bases and 2 bases, with 10 bases remaining between them. The germline gives CDR1 LNHDA, CDR2 SQIVND (reference sequence). CDR3 protein: CASLGRGNQPQHF. In nucleotides, the CDR3 is TGTGCCAGTTTGGGCAGGGGCAATCAGCCCCAGCATTTT.

This clone turned up a few times. This rearrangement joins TRBV10-3 to TRBJ1-5; D gene uncertain. Trimming removed 0 bases at V and 6 bases at J, with 6 bases between. This CDR3 is 13 amino acids long. Germline V gene data show CDR1 as ENHRY and CDR2 as SYGVKD. CDR3 nucleotides: TGTGCCATCAGTGAGTCAGGGTTTCAGCCCCAGCATTTT. It translates to CAISESGFQPQHF.

The V call is TRBV6-5, the J call TRBJ2-1; 7 bases agree with TRBD2. Germline lookup yields CDR1 MNHEY and CDR2 SVGAGI. The CDR3 is made up of 14 amino acids. V was clipped by 2 bases and J by 7 bases; unmatched bases: 5. The chain's CDR3 is CASSYEGGPNEQFF. CDR3 sequence (DNA): TGTGCCAGCAGTTACGAGGGAGGGCCGAATGAGCAGTTCTTC.

V and J are TRBV25-1 and TRBJ2-1; the match to TRBD2 covers 10 bases. J was trimmed by 5 bases and V by 11 bases; bases with no gene match: 6. The CDR3 spans 13 residues. Germline CDR1 MGHDK, CDR2 SYGVNS. CDR3 loop: CAASLAGNNEQFF. In nucleotides, the CDR3 is TGTGCCGCTTCACTAGCGGGGAACAATGAGCAGTTCTTC.

The chain recombines TRBV6-5 with TRBJ2-7; D call uncertain. The germline V gene encodes CDR1 MNHEY and CDR2 SVGAGI. Trimming cost V 2 bases and J 1 base, with 6 bases left between them. There are 13 residues in the CDR3. Written as DNA, the CDR3 is TGTGCCAGCAGTTACGGTGCGTCCTACGAGCAGTACTTC. It is translated as CASSYGASYEQYF.

The chain is built from TRBV30 and TRBJ2-7, with TRBD2 identical over 12 bases. The length of the CDR3 is 19 residues. V lost 0 bases, J lost 6 bases, and 18 bases stayed unmatched. Germline assignment: CDR1 GTSNPN and CDR2 SVGIG (reference sequence). The DNA for the CDR3 is TGTGCCTGGAGTGTACTGAGGACTAGCGGGATCTTAAACCCCTGCGAGCAGTACTTC. Translation gives CAWSVLRTSGILNPCEQYF.

The rearrangement joins TRBV13 to TRBJ1-3, with a weak D call TRBD1 (6 bases). There are 14 residues in the CDR3. Germline CDR1 is PRHDT and CDR2 is FYEKMQ (reference sequence). V gave up 5 bases and J gave up 9 bases, with 17 bases separating them. The CDR3, as DNA: TGTGCCAGCAGCGTGGACAGATTCAGCGGCACCATATATTTT. As protein: CASSVDRFSGTIYF.

The V gene is TRBV15, the J gene TRBJ1-1, with D perhaps matching TRBD1 (6 bases). V was shortened by 3 bases and J by 1 base, with 9 bases between the two germline ends. Germline-derived CDR1 and CDR2 are LNHNV and YYDKDF (reference sequence). This CDR3 is built from 14 residues. CDR3: CATSSLQGNTEAFF. The CDR3 DNA reads as TGTGCCACCAGCAGTTTACAGGGGAACACTGAAGCTTTCTTT.

The V and J genes are TRBV27 and TRBJ1-3, with 7 bases fitting TRBD1. Losses at the gene ends were 6 bases for V and 0 bases for J; bases not matched to a gene: 17. The CDR3 runs 19 residues. In germline, CDR1 is MNHEY, CDR2 SMNVEV (reference sequence). CDR3 coding DNA: TGTGCCAGCAGCCTAGGGGCGGAGTACAGGGGCTACTCTGGAAACACCATATATTTT. It encodes CASSLGAEYRGYSGNTIYF.

This clone was detected once. The chain employs TRBV9 and TRBJ2-2; TRBD2 might be the D (6 bases). There are 15 residues in the CDR3. Looked up from germline, CDR1 is SGDLS and CDR2 is YYNGEE. Trimming took off 7 bases at V and 3 bases at J, with 16 bases between the two ends. The CDR3 reads CASGTRRADTGELFF. The CDR3 nucleotides are TGTGCCAGCGGCACGAGGAGGGCGGACACCGGGGAGCTGTTTTTT.

The DNA of the CDR3 is TGCGCCAGCAGTGAGCCGGGACTAGGTATCTACGAGCAGTACTTC. This gives the protein CASSEPGLGIYEQYF. The rearrangement joins TRBV10-2 to TRBJ2-7, with 8 positions matching TRBD2. CDR1 WSHSY and CDR2 SAAADI come from the germline V gene. V shed 2 bases and J 3 bases; nucleotides not matched to a gene: 6. The CDR3 consists of 15 residues.